The 30 T cell receptor beta chains listed next were all sequenced from one sample in a study of CD8 T cells in Susac syndrome. Reverse transcription of 0.5 to 1 ug RNA was carried out with random hexamers. TCRdb analysed the immunoSEQ multiplex PCR reads with MiXCR anew, one entry per CDR3 protein. Here the sample spans 40,000 to 60,000 distinct CDR3 sequences, 93% being singletons. What was sequenced was CD8+ T cells from PBMCs. These receptors all stem from a human donor with multiple sclerosis.

The CDR3 DNA follows: TGTGCCAGCAGTTACCCCTCCGACGGTAGCAATCAGCCCCAGCATTTT. This encodes CASSYPSDGSNQPQHF. This chain links TRBV6-2 or TRBV6-3 with TRBJ1-5, with unresolved D. V shed 2 bases and J shed 0 bases, with 11 bases lying between them. The CDR3 covers 16 residues. Germline values: CDR1 MNHEY, CDR2 SVGEGT.

This chain connects TRBV14 to TRBJ1-1; weak D call: TRBD1 (5 bases). The germline gives CDR1 SGHDN, CDR2 FVKESK. Trimming took off 1 base at V and 7 bases at J, with 7 bases between the two ends. The CDR3 sequence is 12 residues long. CDR3: CASSQGGVEAFF. CDR3 nucleotides: TGTGCCAGCAGCCAAGGAGGGGTTGAAGCTTTCTTT.

This rearrangement joins TRBV7-2 to TRBJ2-2, with 9 bases identical to TRBD2. CDR1 and CDR2 from the germline V gene are SGHTA and FQGNSA. The CDR3 is made up of 18 amino acids. Trimming took 1 base from V and 5 from J; bases not matched to a gene: 11. This chain's CDR3 is CASSLVVVESGGTGELFF. The CDR3 DNA follows: TGTGCCAGCAGCTTAGTAGTGGTGGAAAGCGGGGGGACCGGGGAGCTGTTTTTT.

The V gene is TRBV29-1, the J gene TRBJ1-1; D not resolved. This CDR3 has 12 amino acids. Germline V lookup: CDR1 SQVTM, CDR2 ANQGSEA. V was cut by 3 bases and J by 3 bases, with 8 bases left in between. The CDR3 sequence is CSVDSGYTEAFF. The CDR3 nucleotides are TGCAGCGTTGATAGCGGTTACACTGAAGCTTTCTTT.

The genes are TRBV12-3 or TRBV12-4 and TRBJ1-2; weak D call: TRBD1 (6 bases). There are 12 residues in the CDR3. V lost 7 bases and J 3 bases, leaving 9 bases between the germline ends. The CDR3 sequence: CASKTGYYGYTF. For the CDR3, the DNA is TGTGCCAGCAAAACAGGGTACTATGGCTACACCTTC.

The V gene is TRBV29-1, the J gene TRBJ2-2, with D tentatively TRBD2 (6 bases). Germline V gives CDR1 SQVTM, CDR2 ANQGSEA. Deletions cut 0 bases from V and 5 bases from J, with 13 bases between. This CDR3 spans 15 amino acids. CDR3 bases: TGCAGCGTTGAAGATGCCGGGGGTCGGACCGGGGAGCTGTTTTTT. Protein sequence: CSVEDAGGRTGELFF.

This clonotype was detected only once. The chain combines TRBV7-9 with TRBJ1-1; D possibly corresponds to TRBD1 (6 bases). The CDR3 consists of 13 residues. The germline V gene encodes CDR1 SEHNR and CDR2 FQNEAQ (reference sequence). V was cut by 9 bases and J by 3 bases, with 14 bases left in between. The CDR3 DNA is TGTGCCAGTTCAGGGGCCTTTTACACTGAAGCTTTCTTT. It yields the protein CASSGAFYTEAFF.

The chain couples TRBV19 to TRBJ2-7; D remains unclear. The germline gives CDR1 LNHDA, CDR2 SQIVND (reference sequence). The CDR3 sequence is 13 residues long. Trimming removed 4 bases from V and 4 bases from J, with 11 bases in between. CDR3 sequence reads: CASSTSELYEQYF. CDR3 DNA sequence: TGTGCCAGTAGTACTTCGGAGCTTTACGAGCAGTACTTC.

V usage is TRBV4-3 and J usage is TRBJ2-1, with D possibly matching TRBD1 (5 bases). V was cut by 0 bases and J by 8 bases, with 14 bases left in between. Looked up from germline, CDR1 is LGHNA and CDR2 is YSLEER. This CDR3 is 15 amino acids long. This CDR3 reads CASSQDRQGVDEQFF. CDR3 DNA: TGCGCCAGCAGCCAAGATCGCCAGGGTGTAGATGAGCAGTTCTTC.

This chain joins TRBV2 and TRBJ1-2, with D maybe TRBD1 (5 bases). The CDR3 is 14 residues long. Trimming took off 2 bases at V and 2 bases at J, with 9 bases between the two ends. Germline CDR1 SNHLY, CDR2 FYNNEI. This CDR3 is CASSERGLNYGYTF. CDR3 DNA sequence: TGTGCCAGCAGTGAAAGGGGACTGAACTATGGCTACACCTTC.

The rearrangement links TRBV20-1 to TRBJ1-1; no definite D call. V was clipped by 0 bases and J by 3 bases, with 11 bases between them. The CDR3 runs 14 residues. Germline V gene data show CDR1 as DFQATT and CDR2 as SNEGSKA (reference sequence). The CDR3 sequence is CSARDPDRYTEAFF. For the CDR3, the DNA is TGCAGTGCTAGAGACCCAGACCGATACACTGAAGCTTTCTTT.

This sequence joins TRBV7-9 and TRBJ2-7; D perhaps matches TRBD1 (5 bases). The germline gives CDR1 SEHNR, CDR2 FQNEAQ (reference sequence). The CDR3 totals 12 residues. The ends were cut back, 5 bases at V and 3 bases at J, with 8 bases in the middle. This CDR3 reads CASSPDIYEQYF. The CDR3 DNA reads TGTGCCAGCAGCCCGGACATCTACGAGCAGTACTTC.

V and J are TRBV4-1 and TRBJ1-5; tentative D call: TRBD1 (6 bases). V was pared by 1 base and J by 1 base, with 20 bases between. Germline V gene data show CDR1 as MGHRA and CDR2 as YSYEKL. This CDR3 spans 19 amino acids. DNA for the CDR3: TGCGCCAGCAGCCAAGGGGTCGCGCAGGGGCAATCGAGCAATCAGCCCCAGCATTTT. Encoded protein: CASSQGVAQGQSSNQPQHF.

This clonotype has a single count. The rearrangement joins TRBV5-4 to TRBJ2-7, with D hard to call. Germline loops: CDR1 SGHNT, CDR2 YYREEE (reference sequence). The CDR3 has 15 residues. V was pared by 0 bases and J by 6 bases, with 16 bases between. The CDR3 loop is CASSLAHSPPGEQYF. The CDR3 DNA sequence: TGTGCCAGCAGCTTGGCCCACAGTCCCCCCGGCGAGCAGTACTTC.

The chain employs TRBV4-1 and TRBJ2-7; D may be TRBD1 (5 bases). This CDR3 spans 14 amino acids. Germline V gene data show CDR1 as MGHRA and CDR2 as YSYEKL. The V end lost 3 bases, the J end lost 0 bases, and 9 bases lay between the germline ends. CDR3 protein: CASSQSRGSYEQYF. The CDR3 nucleotides are TGCGCCAGCAGCCAGAGTAGGGGCTCCTACGAGCAGTACTTC.

This chain connects TRBV20-1 to TRBJ1-3, with 7 bases matching TRBD1. With V trimmed by 3 bases and J by 0 bases, 8 bases remained unmatched. Per the germline V gene, CDR1 is DFQATT and CDR2 is SNEGSKA (reference sequence). This CDR3 is 16 amino acids long. For the CDR3, the DNA is TGCAGTGCTAGTAACCCGGGACAGCACTCTGGAAACACCATATATTTT. Protein sequence: CSASNPGQHSGNTIYF.

The CDR3 coding sequence is TGTGCCAGCAGCCCGGACGACTTTCCCAATGAGCAGTTCTTC. Translated: CASSPDDFPNEQFF. The rearrangement links TRBV9 to TRBJ2-1; D ambiguous. Germline assignment: CDR1 SGDLS and CDR2 YYNGEE. The CDR3 extends over 14 amino acids. V lost 4 bases and J 6 bases, leaving 14 bases between the germline ends.

The rearrangement links TRBV10-3 to TRBJ2-7; D may be TRBD1 (6 bases). The V end was cut by 4 bases, the J end by 0 bases, with 10 bases between. The CDR3 has 14 residues. The V gene's germline CDR1 is ENHRY and CDR2 SYGVKD. Written as DNA, the CDR3 is TGTGCCATCAGTGGACAGGACAACTCCTACGAGCAGTACTTC. Its protein product is CAISGQDNSYEQYF.

This chain uses TRBV5-4 with TRBJ1-2; perhaps TRBD1 as D (5 bases). Germline values: CDR1 SGHNT, CDR2 YYREEE (reference sequence). V was pared by 0 bases and J by 8 bases, with 11 bases between. The length of the CDR3 is 13 residues. CDR3 amino acids: CASSLDQGDGYTF. CDR3 sequence (DNA): TGTGCCAGCAGCTTGGATCAAGGGGACGGCTACACCTTC.

J is TRBJ1-5 and V is TRBV19; D is unclear. Germline V gene sequence: CDR1 LNHDA, CDR2 SQIVND (reference sequence). V gave up 6 bases and J gave up 2 bases, with 14 bases separating them. The CDR3 runs to 15 residues. As DNA, the CDR3 is TGTGCCAGTAGCCTAGGACCCTGGGGCAATCAGCCCCAGCATTTT. It translates to CASSLGPWGNQPQHF.

The CDR3 protein is CASSSSFGRVYNEQFF. For the CDR3, the DNA is TGTGCCAGCAGCTCCTCTTTCGGACGCGTCTACAATGAGCAGTTCTTC. V usage is TRBV11-2 and J usage is TRBJ2-1, with D uncertain. Germline V gene sequence: CDR1 SGHAT, CDR2 FQNNGV. This CDR3 region has 16 residues. V lost 4 bases and J lost 3, with 16 bases in between.

J is TRBJ1-1 and V is TRBV6-2 or TRBV6-3; D is uncertain. The CDR3 consists of 14 residues. Per the germline V gene, CDR1 is MNHEY and CDR2 is SVGEGT. Deletions cut 4 bases from V and 1 base from J, with 10 bases between. The CDR3 region is CASSLRRRNTEAFF. The CDR3, as DNA: TGTGCCAGCAGTTTGAGACGCCGGAACACTGAAGCTTTCTTT.

This clonotype came up once. The J gene is TRBJ2-6, the V gene TRBV6-1; D is ambiguous. Germline CDR1 and CDR2: MNHNS and SASEGT. Between the trimmed V and J ends, which lost 2 bases and 0 bases, there was a span of 2 bases. The CDR3 runs to 14 residues. The CDR3 is CASSELSGANVLTF. DNA of the CDR3: TGTGCCAGCAGTGAACTCTCTGGGGCCAACGTCCTGACTTTC.

The J gene is TRBJ1-5, the V gene TRBV20-1; 9 positions agree with TRBD1. This CDR3 is 16 amino acids long. Losses at the gene ends were 6 bases for V and 0 bases for J; bases not matched to a gene: 9. The germline V gene encodes CDR1 DFQATT and CDR2 SNEGSKA (reference sequence). The chain's CDR3 is CSAEGQGLYSNQPQHF. CDR3 nucleotides: TGCAGTGCCGAAGGACAGGGGCTTTATAGCAATCAGCCCCAGCATTTT.

The genes are TRBV9 and TRBJ2-2; TRBD2 matches at 7 bases. The CDR3 spans 15 residues. In germline, CDR1 is SGDLS, CDR2 YYNGEE. V shed 4 bases and J 4 bases; nucleotides not matched to a gene: 7. The CDR3 bases are TGTGCCAGCAGCCCCCGGGGACTACTCACCGGGGAGCTGTTTTTT. Translated: CASSPRGLLTGELFF.

The rearrangement joins TRBV20-1 to TRBJ2-5; 10 bases are a match to TRBD1. CDR1 is DFQATT, CDR2 SNEGSKA, per germline (reference sequence). The CDR3 totals 13 residues. Losses at the gene ends were 1 base for V and 4 bases for J; bases not matched to a gene: 0. The CDR3 spells CSARGTGGETQYF. The CDR3 DNA reads TGCAGTGCTAGAGGGACAGGGGGAGAGACCCAGTACTTC.

The V gene is TRBV20-1, the J gene TRBJ2-3, with TRBD2 matching 11 bases. Germline V lookup: CDR1 DFQATT, CDR2 SNEGSKA (reference sequence). CDR3 length: 15 amino acids. V shed 4 bases, J shed 1 base, and the junction held 4 bases outside the gene matches. This chain's CDR3 is CSANLLAGGTDTQYF. The CDR3, as DNA: TGCAGTGCTAACCTACTAGCGGGGGGCACAGATACGCAGTATTTT.

This chain uses TRBV4-1 with TRBJ1-1; D remains ambiguous. Per germline, CDR1 MGHRA and CDR2 YSYEKL. Trimming removed 3 bases at V and 1 base at J, with 12 bases between. The CDR3 spans 15 residues. The CDR3 DNA sequence: TGCGCCAGCAGCCACGCGAGGTCCAAGAACACTGAAGCTTTCTTT. This translates into CASSHARSKNTEAFF.

The rearrangement links TRBV11-1 to TRBJ2-7; possible D gene TRBD2, 6 bases. V lost 7 bases to trimming and J lost 2 bases, with 18 bases between them. In germline, CDR1 is SGHAT, CDR2 FQDESV (reference sequence). CDR3 length: 15 residues. The CDR3 here is CASTSRGVEAYEQYF. In DNA, the CDR3 is TGTGCCAGCACCTCCCGCGGGGTGGAAGCCTACGAGCAGTACTTC.

The chain couples TRBV27 to TRBJ2-6; 8 bases agree with TRBD1. V shed 2 bases and J 4 bases; nucleotides not matched to a gene: 7. The CDR3 length is 17 residues. CDR1 and CDR2 from the germline V gene are MNHEY and SMNVEV (reference sequence). The CDR3 nucleotides are TGTGCCAGCAGTTTACTGGCAGGGGGCCAAGGGGCCAACGTCCTGACTTTC. Amino acid sequence: CASSLLAGGQGANVLTF.